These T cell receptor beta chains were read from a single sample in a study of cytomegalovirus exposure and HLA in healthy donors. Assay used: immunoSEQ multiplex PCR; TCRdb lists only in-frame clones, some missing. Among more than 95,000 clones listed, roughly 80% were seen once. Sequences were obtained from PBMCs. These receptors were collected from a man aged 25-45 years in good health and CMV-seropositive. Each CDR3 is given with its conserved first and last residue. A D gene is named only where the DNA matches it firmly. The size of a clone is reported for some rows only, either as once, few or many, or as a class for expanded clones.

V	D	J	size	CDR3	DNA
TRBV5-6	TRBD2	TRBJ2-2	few	CASSLLLASGTGELFF	TGTGCCAGCAGCTTGTTGCTGGCTAGCGGGACCGGGGAGCTGTTTTTT
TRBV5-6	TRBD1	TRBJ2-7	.	CASSTRQGYEQYF	TGTGCCAGCAGCACTAGACAGGGCTACGAGCAGTACTTC
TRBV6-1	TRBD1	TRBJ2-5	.	CASSGRDRAGETQYF	TGTGCCAGCAGTGGGAGGGACAGGGCTGGAGAGACCCAGTACTTC
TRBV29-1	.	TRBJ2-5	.	CSVRTVLTREQYF	TGCAGCGTCAGGACAGTGCTCACGAGGGAGCAGTACTTC
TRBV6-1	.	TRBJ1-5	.	CASSETTTGQPQHF	TGTGCCAGCAGTGAAACTACAACAGGACAGCCCCAGCATTTT
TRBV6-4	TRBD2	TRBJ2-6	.	CASSDSGGSGANVLTF	TGTGCCAGCAGTGATAGCGGGGGCTCTGGGGCCAACGTCCTGACTTTC
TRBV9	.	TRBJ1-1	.	CASSRQSTEAFF	TGTGCCAGCAGTCGACAGTCCACTGAAGCTTTCTTT
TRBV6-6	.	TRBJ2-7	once	CASSYRAGEGEQYF	TGTGCCAGCAGTTACAGGGCAGGGGAGGGCGAGCAGTACTTC
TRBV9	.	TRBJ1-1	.	CASSPQSGLVNTEAFF	TGTGCCAGCAGCCCCCAATCGGGACTCGTGAACACTGAAGCTTTCTTT
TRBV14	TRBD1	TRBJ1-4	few	CASSHRTGQGEKLFF	TGTGCCAGCAGCCACCGGACAGGGCAAGGTGAAAAACTGTTTTTT
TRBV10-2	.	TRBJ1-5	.	CASRDGDQPQHF	TGCGCCAGCAGAGACGGAGATCAGCCCCAGCATTTT
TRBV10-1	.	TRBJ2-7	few	CASSTDFYEQYF	TGCGCCAGCAGCACGGACTTCTACGAGCAGTACTTC
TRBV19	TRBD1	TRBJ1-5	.	CASSPRGQGSNQPQHF	TGTGCCAGTAGTCCCCGGGGACAGGGAAGCAATCAGCCCCAGCATTTT
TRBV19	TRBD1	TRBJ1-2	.	CASTNVGTGGYGYTF	TGTGCCAGTACCAATGTGGGTACAGGGGGCTATGGCTACACCTTC
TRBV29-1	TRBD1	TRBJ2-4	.	CSVGTGGGIQYF	TGCAGCGTTGGGACAGGGGGTGGCATTCAGTACTTC
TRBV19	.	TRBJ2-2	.	CASSIGQKNTGELFF	TGTGCCAGTAGTATAGGGCAGAAGAACACCGGGGAGCTGTTTTTT
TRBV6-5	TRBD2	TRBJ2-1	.	CASRASGGAGNEQFF	TGTGCCAGCAGGGCTAGCGGGGGGGCCGGGAATGAGCAGTTCTTC
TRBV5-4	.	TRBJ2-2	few	CASSSRTTSGSNTGELFF	TGTGCCAGCAGCTCACGTACGACAAGCGGGTCGAACACCGGGGAGCTGTTTTTT
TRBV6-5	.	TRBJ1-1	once	CASTTLGRENTEAFF	TGTGCCAGCACTACGCTCGGACGGGAGAACACTGAAGCTTTCTTT
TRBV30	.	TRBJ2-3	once	CAWSVLYGRGPSTDTQYF	TGTGCCTGGAGTGTTTTATATGGTCGGGGTCCCAGCACAGATACGCAGTATTTT
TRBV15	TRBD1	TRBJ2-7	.	CATSRDHLDRGEHEQYF	TGTGCCACCAGCAGAGATCACCTCGACAGGGGTGAACACGAGCAGTACTTC
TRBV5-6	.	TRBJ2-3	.	CASSFADTQYF	TGTGCCAGCAGCTTCGCAGATACGCAGTATTTT
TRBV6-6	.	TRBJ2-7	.	CASSYSWGRGYEQYF	TGTGCCAGCAGTTACTCCTGGGGGCGGGGGTACGAGCAGTACTTC
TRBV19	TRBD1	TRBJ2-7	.	CASSPGQGGYEQYF	TGTGCCAGTAGTCCGGGACAGGGGGGCTACGAGCAGTACTTC
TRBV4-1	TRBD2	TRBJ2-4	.	CASSQGRAGGQGKNIQYF	TGCGCCAGCAGCCAGGGGCGCGCGGGGGGGCAGGGCAAAAACATTCAGTACTTC
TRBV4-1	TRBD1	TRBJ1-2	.	CASSQGQGDGYTF	TGCGCCAGCAGCCAAGGACAGGGAGATGGCTACACCTTC
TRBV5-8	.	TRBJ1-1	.	CASSWDMNTEAFF	TGTGCCAGCAGCTGGGACATGAACACTGAAGCTTTCTTT